This TCR beta chain originates from a study of blood T cell repertoires in COVID-19. Study-wide context: Some COVID-19 samples were acute and others convalescent; all came from the United States, Italy and Spain.

Sequencing used immunoSEQ multiplex PCR; TCRdb keeps in-frame clones, though not all of them. The sample has roughly 62,000 clones; less than 85% are singletons. The CDR3 is 16 residues long. CDR1 and CDR2 from the germline V gene are SEHNR and FQNEAQ (reference sequence). The junction had 9 bases not matched to a gene; V was cut back by 5 bases and J by 1 base. Source material: peripheral blood. This clonotype was obtained from a man in his sixties with acute or convalescent COVID-19. The V call is TRBV7-9, the J call TRBJ2-7; 9 bases line up with TRBD1. CDR3 in amino acids: CASSEVGTGLSYEQYF. The CDR3 DNA sequence: TGTGCCAGCAGCGAGGTAGGGACAGGGTTATCCTACGAGCAGTACTTC.